One sample yielded the 27 T cell receptor beta chains listed below, sequenced in a study of early T cells in non-severe SARS-CoV-2 infection. Each CDR3 protein is one row after TCRdb ran MiXCR on the 5' RACE reads. The table lists 35,000 to 40,000 distinct CDR3 sequences, roughly 9.7% of them singletons, with 12% in the top ten. Sequencing input: whole blood. The receptors were sampled from an adult who was a healthcare worker with PCR-confirmed SARS-CoV-2 infection or an uninfected control (not recorded which).

The chain recombines TRBV6-5 with TRBJ2-4; D is perhaps TRBD1 (6 bases). V was shortened by 0 bases and J by 0 bases, with 9 bases between the two germline ends. CDR3 length: 16 amino acids. CDR1 is MNHEY and CDR2 is SVGAGI in the germline V gene. This chain's CDR3 is CASSYSSRGAKNIQYF. CDR3 nucleotides: TGTGCCAGCAGTTACTCATCCAGGGGAGCCAAAAACATTCAGTACTTC.

This clonotype has just a few counts. The genes are TRBV7-2 and TRBJ2-1, with 8 positions matching TRBD1. The trim removed 4 bases at V and 7 bases at J, leaving 3 bases unmatched. Per germline, CDR1 SGHTA and CDR2 FQGNSA. This CDR3 has 13 amino acids. As DNA, the CDR3 is TGTGCCAGCAGCTACCGGACAGGGAATGAGCAGTTCTTC. Its protein is CASSYRTGNEQFF.

This clonotype was recorded many times. This rearrangement joins TRBV15 to TRBJ2-7; no reliable D call. V shed 0 bases and J shed 5 bases, with 5 bases lying between them. This CDR3 spans 12 amino acids. Germline V gene data show CDR1 as LNHNV and CDR2 as YYDKDF (reference sequence). The CDR3 spells CATSRDEDEQYF. DNA for the CDR3: TGTGCCACCAGCAGAGATGAGGACGAGCAGTACTTC.

This clonotype came up a few times. The chain uses TRBV20-1 and TRBJ2-7, with D maybe TRBD1 (6 bases). Germline loops: CDR1 DFQATT, CDR2 SNEGSKA (reference sequence). CDR3 size: 13 residues. Trimming stripped 2 bases from V and 2 bases from J, with 10 bases between. The CDR3 protein is CSARQGQTYEQYF. CDR3 nucleotides: TGCAGTGCTAGACAGGGGCAAACCTACGAGCAGTACTTC.

The chain recombines TRBV5-5 with TRBJ2-1; 9 positions match TRBD2. CDR3 length: 19 amino acids. With V trimmed by 0 bases and J by 9 bases, 19 bases remained unmatched. In germline, CDR1 is SGHKS, CDR2 YYEKEE (reference sequence). CDR3 loop: CASSLGLAGFLSGAAEQFF. DNA for the CDR3: TGTGCCAGCAGCTTGGGTCTAGCGGGGTTTTTGTCGGGTGCGGCTGAGCAGTTCTTC.

This clonotype was detected many times. V and J are TRBV12-3 or TRBV12-4 and TRBJ2-7; D not resolved. The CDR3 has 11 residues. Deletions cut 4 bases from V and 7 bases from J, with 8 bases between. The CDR3 is CASSSLWEQYF. Written as DNA, the CDR3 is TGTGCCAGCAGTTCGTTGTGGGAGCAGTACTTC.

The chain links TRBV20-1 to TRBJ2-3; no definite D call. Trimming pared 3 bases from V and 0 bases from J, leaving 10 bases between. This CDR3 contains 14 residues. Germline V lookup: CDR1 DFQATT, CDR2 SNEGSKA (reference sequence). The CDR3 nucleotides are TGCAGTGCTAGCAACGGGTACAGCACAGATACGCAGTATTTT. Protein: CSASNGYSTDTQYF.

The sample holds a few counts of this clonotype. The chain links TRBV25-1 to TRBJ1-1; D possibly corresponds to TRBD1 (6 bases). Per germline, CDR1 MGHDK and CDR2 SYGVNS. Between the trimmed V and J ends, which lost 7 bases and 0 bases, there was a span of 6 bases. This CDR3 contains 12 residues. The CDR3 protein is CASTGVNTEAFF. The CDR3 nucleotides are TGTGCCAGCACAGGGGTGAACACTGAAGCTTTCTTT.

This clonotype was seen ten or more times. V and J are TRBV6-1 and TRBJ1-2; 7 nucleotides line up with TRBD1. Germline V gene lookup returns CDR1 MNHNS and CDR2 SASEGT. Trimming at V came to 6 bases and at J to 6 bases, leaving 10 bases not matched to a gene. This CDR3 is built from 14 residues. The CDR3: CASSFGQGENGYTF. CDR3 sequence (DNA): TGTGCCAGCAGCTTCGGGCAGGGGGAGAATGGCTACACCTTC.

This clonotype was counted many times. The rearrangement links TRBV29-1 to TRBJ2-3; 11 bases fit TRBD2. This CDR3 has 14 amino acids. V dropped 6 bases and J dropped 7; count of bases not matched to a gene: 9. Germline V CDR1 and CDR2: SQVTM, ANQGSEA. The CDR3 DNA sequence: TGCAGCGTCCAGGCTAGCGGGGGGTTGAATACGCAGTATTTT. Its translation is CSVQASGGLNTQYF.

Notes on this clonotype: Germline and junction disagree at one end, which may indicate a read error. The genes are TRBV9 and TRBJ1-1, with 9 positions matching TRBD1. Germline loops: CDR1 SGDLS, CDR2 YYNGEE. The CDR3 totals 14 residues. DNA of the CDR3: TGTGCCAGCAGCGTAGATCCCGGGACAGGGATTACAGTCTTT. This sequence encodes CASSVDPGTGITVF.

This clonotype was counted only a few times. The chain couples TRBV28 to TRBJ1-4, with TRBD1 as a possible D gene (5 bases). Germline loops: CDR1 MDHEN, CDR2 SYDVKM. V lost 5 bases, J lost 0 bases, and 10 bases lay in between. The CDR3 has 15 amino acids. The CDR3 sequence is CASSDVRATNEKLFF. Written as DNA, the CDR3 is TGTGCCAGCAGTGACGTCAGGGCAACTAATGAAAAACTGTTTTTT.

This clonotype was recorded at least ten times. This sequence joins TRBV7-2 and TRBJ2-1; D is perhaps TRBD2 (7 bases). The CDR3 runs to 17 residues. V was trimmed by 1 base and J by 0 bases, leaving 13 bases between them. The germline V gene encodes CDR1 SGHTA and CDR2 FQGNSA. The CDR3 DNA is TGTGCCAGCAGCTTAGGCGGCGGGGGCTCCTCCTACAATGAGCAGTTCTTC. Amino acid sequence: CASSLGGGGSSYNEQFF.

Ten or more counts support this clonotype. The chain is built from TRBV27 and TRBJ1-1, with a possible D match to TRBD1 (5 bases). V lost 3 bases to trimming and J lost 7 bases, with 12 bases between them. The germline gives CDR1 MNHEY, CDR2 SMNVEV (reference sequence). There are 13 residues in the CDR3. The CDR3 nucleotides are TGTGCCAGCAGTTTGATGGCCCAGGGTGAAGCTTTCTTT. It specifies CASSLMAQGEAFF.

The chain carries TRBV28 and TRBJ1-1; D gene ambiguous. CDR3 length: 13 amino acids. Between the trimmed V and J ends, which lost 6 bases and 0 bases, there was a span of 8 bases. CDR1 and CDR2 from the germline V gene are MDHEN and SYDVKM. The CDR3 here is CASSLPLNTEAFF. The CDR3 DNA is TGTGCCAGCAGCTTACCTTTGAACACTGAAGCTTTCTTT.

This clonotype was observed once. One base away lies a much larger clone, so this may be a sequencing read error. V usage is TRBV28 and J usage is TRBJ1-1; 7 bases line up with TRBD1. Trimming removed 8 bases from V and 2 bases from J; junction bases left unmatched: 8. The CDR3 consists of 14 residues. The germline V gene encodes CDR1 MDHEN and CDR2 SYDVKM. The CDR3 is CASGLTGSNTEAFF. The CDR3 nucleotides are TGTGCCAGCGGTCTGACAGGGAGTAACACTGAAGCTTTCTTT.

This clonotype was detected only a few times. The chain has TRBV11-1 and TRBJ2-2; D may match TRBD1 or TRBD2 (6 bases each). The CDR3 is 14 residues long. Looked up from germline, CDR1 is SGHAT and CDR2 is FQDESV (reference sequence). V lost 8 bases to trimming and J lost 7 bases, with 17 bases between them. The chain's CDR3 is CASSGGPPGGELFF. The CDR3 DNA reads TGTGCCAGCTCCGGGGGCCCGCCCGGCGGGGAGCTGTTTTTT.

This clonotype was detected many times. The chain joins TRBV5-1 to TRBJ2-1, with D unclear. CDR1 SGHRS and CDR2 YFSETQ come from the germline V gene. V lost 3 bases and J 6 bases, leaving 4 bases between the germline ends. This CDR3 has 11 residues. For the CDR3, the DNA is TGCGCCAGCAGCTCTAGCAATGAGCAGTTCTTC. Translated: CASSSSNEQFF.

This clonotype was observed at least ten times. The chain couples TRBV7-2 to TRBJ1-1, with 7 bases matching TRBD1. Germline CDR1 and CDR2: SGHTA and FQGNSA. V lost 5 bases, J lost 0 bases, and 6 bases stayed unmatched. The CDR3 is 15 amino acids. CDR3 DNA: TGTGCCAGCAGCGAAGCCGGGACAGTGAACACTGAAGCTTTCTTT. As protein: CASSEAGTVNTEAFF. Together with reference TRBV7-2 and TRBJ1-1, the CDR3 gives the full variable domain: GAGVSQSPSNKVTEKGKDVELRCDPISGHTALYWYRQSLGQGLEFLIYFQGNSAPDKSGLPSDRFSAERTGGSVSTLTIQRTQQEDSAVYLCASSEAGTVNTEAFFGQGTRLTVV.

Ten or more counts support this clonotype. The rearrangement uses TRBV20-1 and TRBJ2-5; tentative D call: TRBD2 (5 bases). The CDR3 is 13 residues long. V lost 6 bases to trimming and J lost 2 bases, with 13 bases between them. Germline CDR1 reads DFQATT; CDR2 reads SNEGSKA (reference sequence). The DNA of the CDR3 is TGCAGTGCGCGTTTAACGGGACAAGAGACCCAGTACTTC. Its translation is CSARLTGQETQYF.

The rearrangement joins TRBV10-3 to TRBJ2-5; a possible D gene is TRBD2 (7 bases). The CDR3 totals 12 residues. The germline gives CDR1 ENHRY, CDR2 SYGVKD. V was shortened by 11 bases and J by 3 bases, with 13 bases between the two germline ends. CDR3 residues: CAVAGAKETQYF. CDR3 nucleotide sequence: TGTGCCGTCGCGGGGGCGAAAGAGACCCAGTACTTC.

This clonotype was recorded many times. The chain has TRBV7-9 and TRBJ1-5; 7 bases align to TRBD1. Germline V gene sequence: CDR1 SEHNR, CDR2 FQNEAQ (reference sequence). The V segment lost 5 bases and the J segment 7 bases; nucleotides outside the gene matches: 2. This CDR3 has 12 residues. For the CDR3, the DNA is TGTGCCAGCAGCAGACAGGGACAGCCCCAGCATTTT. Translated: CASSRQGQPQHF.

This clonotype has a count of ten or more. The rearrangement links TRBV6-6 to TRBJ1-4, with 7 bases lining up with TRBD1. Germline trimming cut 4 bases from V and 7 bases from J; bases unmatched to any gene: 6. Germline loops: CDR1 MNHNY, CDR2 SVGAGI (reference sequence). The CDR3 contains 14 residues. CDR3 residues: CASSFGTESEKLFF. CDR3 in DNA: TGTGCCAGCAGTTTCGGGACAGAGAGTGAAAAACTGTTTTTT.

A few counts support this clonotype. This sequence joins TRBV6-2 or TRBV6-3 and TRBJ2-5; D is tentatively TRBD1 or TRBD2 (6 bases each). This CDR3 has 13 residues. The ends were cut back, 10 bases at V and 0 bases at J, with 12 bases in the middle. CDR1 is MNHEY, CDR2 SVGEGT, per germline. Here the CDR3 DNA reads TGTGCCACTACCGGGGGCAACCAAGAGACCCAGTACTTC. This translates into CATTGGNQETQYF.

The table lists this clonotype with many counts. The chain employs TRBV7-7 and TRBJ2-5, with 7 bases aligning to TRBD2. The CDR3 loop spans 15 amino acids. The J segment lost 0 bases and the V segment lost 5 bases, leaving 6 bases of the junction unmatched. The germline V gene has CDR1 SSHAT and CDR2 FNYEAQ (reference sequence). The CDR3 coding sequence is TGTGCCAGCAGCCCAGACGGGGGGTACCAAGAGACCCAGTACTTC. It encodes CASSPDGGYQETQYF.

This clonotype showed up many times. J is TRBJ2-3 and V is TRBV7-9; D is ambiguous. The CDR3 runs to 11 residues. The V end lost 8 bases, the J end lost 4 bases, and 7 bases lay between the germline ends. In germline, CDR1 is SEHNR, CDR2 FQNEAQ (reference sequence). CDR3 amino acids: CASRGPDTQYF. CDR3 nucleotide sequence: TGTGCCAGCCGAGGACCAGATACGCAGTATTTT.

This clonotype was detected many times. For the CDR3, the DNA is TGTGCCAGCTCACCACCGGGGGGCCTCACAGATACGCAGTATTTT. Translation gives CASSPPGGLTDTQYF. The genes are TRBV18 and TRBJ2-3; D is perhaps TRBD1 or TRBD2 (6 bases each). Germline CDR1 reads KGHSH; CDR2 reads LQKENI. The CDR3 is made up of 15 amino acids. V lost 0 bases and J 2 bases, leaving 9 bases between the germline ends.